A selection of T cell receptor beta chains follows, all from one sample in a study of blood T cell repertoires in COVID-19. The method was immunoSEQ multiplex PCR; TCRdb's version includes in-frame clones alone and lacks a portion of them. The sample yields 250,000 to 300,000 clones, 86% seen once. The sequenced sample consisted of peripheral blood. These receptors were obtained from a man aged 25 to 40 with active or convalescent COVID-19. Each CDR3 is given with its conserved first and last residue. The order of the fields is D gene, V gene, clone size, J gene, CDR3 protein, CDR3 DNA. A D gene is named only where the DNA matches it firmly. Part of the rows lack a size; the others show once, few, many or a class for expanded clones.

D: .
V: TRBV4-3
size: .
J: TRBJ2-1
CDR3: CASSHHGGPDNEQFF
DNA: TGCGCCAGCAGCCACCACGGGGGGCCAGACAATGAGCAGTTCTTC

D: TRBD2
V: TRBV10-1
size: .
J: TRBJ2-3
CDR3: CASSAASGGLDTQYF
DNA: TGCGCCAGCAGTGCGGCTAGCGGGGGTTTAGATACGCAGTATTTT

D: .
V: TRBV11-2
size: once
J: TRBJ2-7
CDR3: CASSLSVAAGPLDEQYF
DNA: TGTGCCAGCAGCTTAAGTGTAGCGGCGGGGCCATTGGACGAGCAGTACTTC

D: .
V: TRBV5-4
size: .
J: TRBJ2-5
CDR3: CASSSDRYQETQYF
DNA: TGTGCCAGCAGTTCTGACAGGTACCAAGAGACCCAGTACTTC

D: .
V: TRBV30
size: .
J: TRBJ1-6
CDR3: CAWSVLRRPESPLHF
DNA: TGTGCCTGGAGTGTATTAAGGAGGCCAGAATCACCCCTCCACTTT

D: TRBD1
V: TRBV19
size: .
J: TRBJ1-2
CDR3: CASADRAYDNYGYTF
DNA: TGTGCCAGCGCAGACAGGGCCTACGATAACTATGGCTACACCTTC

D: TRBD2
V: TRBV5-5
size: .
J: TRBJ2-1
CDR3: CASSPSGERTTYNEQFF
DNA: TGTGCCAGCAGCCCTAGCGGGGAGAGAACTACCTACAATGAGCAGTTCTTC

D: .
V: TRBV7-9
size: .
J: TRBJ1-1
CDR3: CASSLGAGSNTEAFF
DNA: TGTGCCAGCAGCTTAGGGGCAGGTTCGAACACTGAAGCTTTCTTT

D: TRBD2
V: TRBV6-5
size: .
J: TRBJ2-1
CDR3: CASTNRLAGGKEQFF
DNA: TGTGCCAGCACCAACAGGCTAGCGGGGGGGAAAGAGCAGTTCTTC

D: .
V: TRBV6-2/TRBV6-3
size: .
J: TRBJ2-2
CDR3: CASSYDTNTGELFF
DNA: TGTGCCAGCAGTTACGACACGAACACCGGGGAGCTGTTTTTT

D: TRBD2
V: TRBV5-4
size: .
J: TRBJ2-3
CDR3: CASSYPSGGGGTDTQYF
DNA: TGTGCCAGCAGCTACCCTTCTGGCGGGGGGGGCACAGATACGCAGTATTTT

D: .
V: TRBV9
size: .
J: TRBJ2-5
CDR3: CASSVVAGRQETQYF
DNA: TGTGCCAGCAGCGTAGTCGCGGGGAGACAAGAGACCCAGTACTTC

D: .
V: TRBV25-1
size: .
J: TRBJ1-2
CDR3: CASSEPTRDSIHGYTF
DNA: TGTGCCAGCAGTGAACCCACACGAGACAGTATACATGGCTACACCTTC

D: .
V: TRBV7-6
size: .
J: TRBJ2-7
CDR3: CASSLVEGGEQYF
DNA: TGTGCCAGCAGCTTAGTGGAGGGAGGTGAGCAGTACTTC

D: .
V: TRBV5-1
size: few
J: TRBJ1-1
CDR3: CASSQTTSATTEAFF
DNA: TGCGCCAGCAGCCAAACGACATCCGCTACCACTGAAGCTTTCTTT

D: TRBD1
V: TRBV4-2
size: .
J: TRBJ2-5
CDR3: CASSQGQHQETQYF
DNA: TGTGCCAGCAGCCAGGGACAGCACCAAGAGACCCAGTACTTC

D: .
V: TRBV27
size: once
J: TRBJ2-1
CDR3: CASSLSRHQISYNEQFF
DNA: TGTGCCAGCAGTTTATCGAGACATCAAATCTCCTACAATGAGCAGTTCTTC

D: TRBD1
V: TRBV29-1
size: .
J: TRBJ2-7
CDR3: CSVEKTGEPFEQYF
DNA: TGCAGCGTTGAAAAGACAGGGGAGCCTTTCGAGCAGTACTTC

D: .
V: TRBV5-1
size: once
J: TRBJ1-3
CDR3: CASSPWGAGNTIYF
DNA: TGCGCCAGCAGCCCCTGGGGGGCTGGAAACACCATATATTTT

D: TRBD1
V: TRBV5-4
size: .
J: TRBJ1-2
CDR3: CASSLTPGQGLDGYTF
DNA: TGTGCCAGCAGCTTGACTCCGGGACAGGGGTTGGATGGCTACACCTTC

D: .
V: TRBV11-2
size: .
J: TRBJ2-7
CDR3: CASSLRAASGEQYF
DNA: TGTGCCAGCAGCTTACGAGCTGCGTCGGGCGAGCAGTACTTC

D: .
V: TRBV7-2
size: once
J: TRBJ2-2
CDR3: CASSPAAANTGELFF
DNA: TGTGCCAGCAGCCCCGCGGCCGCGAACACCGGGGAGCTGTTTTTT

D: TRBD2
V: TRBV10-1
size: .
J: TRBJ2-2
CDR3: CASSEDASGTGELFF
DNA: TGCGCCAGCAGTGAAGATGCTAGCGGCACCGGGGAGCTGTTTTTT

D: .
V: TRBV20-1
size: .
J: TRBJ1-2
CDR3: CSARDAFRVTF
DNA: TGCAGTGCTAGAGATGCTTTCAGGGTCACCTTC

D: TRBD2
V: TRBV2
size: few
J: TRBJ2-7
CDR3: CASSGGTSEQYF
DNA: TGTGCCAGCAGTGGAGGGACTAGCGAGCAGTACTTC

D: .
V: TRBV10-3
size: .
J: TRBJ2-4
CDR3: CAISEYSPLAKNIQYF
DNA: TGTGCCATCAGTGAGTACAGCCCGCTCGCCAAAAACATTCAGTACTTC

D: TRBD2
V: TRBV7-6
size: .
J: TRBJ2-5
CDR3: CASSSPPSGGALETQYF
DNA: TGTGCCAGCAGCTCCCCTCCTAGCGGGGGGGCCCTTGAGACCCAGTACTTC

D: TRBD1
V: TRBV6-1
size: .
J: TRBJ1-2
CDR3: CASSEAVTGGSYGYTF
DNA: TGTGCCAGCAGTGAAGCGGTAACAGGGGGGTCCTATGGCTACACCTTC

D: .
V: TRBV27
size: .
J: TRBJ1-1
CDR3: CASSLYPRQNTEAFF
DNA: TGTGCCAGCAGTTTATATCCCCGACAGAACACTGAAGCTTTCTTT

D: .
V: TRBV9
size: few
J: TRBJ1-6
CDR3: CASSVSDRGNSPLHF
DNA: TGTGCCAGCAGCGTCAGCGACAGAGGTAATTCACCCCTCCACTTT

D: TRBD1
V: TRBV27
size: .
J: TRBJ2-7
CDR3: CASSGTGSSYEQYF
DNA: TGTGCCAGCAGTGGGACAGGGAGCTCCTACGAGCAGTACTTC

D: .
V: TRBV29-1
size: .
J: TRBJ1-2
CDR3: CSVGSSASGDGYTF
DNA: TGCAGCGTTGGATCCAGCGCTTCCGGGGATGGCTACACCTTC

D: .
V: TRBV7-6
size: once
J: TRBJ2-7
CDR3: CASSSGGTGPYEQYF
DNA: TGTGCCAGCAGCTCAGGGGGGACTGGACCATACGAGCAGTACTTC

D: .
V: TRBV4-3
size: .
J: TRBJ1-1
CDR3: CASSQELLGYEAFF
DNA: TGCGCCAGCAGCCAGGAACTTCTGGGCTATGAAGCTTTCTTT

D: TRBD1
V: TRBV7-2
size: .
J: TRBJ1-4
CDR3: CASSAAGGFGEKLFF
DNA: TGTGCCAGCAGCGCGGCAGGGGGCTTCGGTGAAAAACTGTTTTTT

D: .
V: TRBV5-1
size: .
J: TRBJ1-5
CDR3: CASSPEGQAYQPQHF
DNA: TGCGCCAGCAGCCCGGAGGGGCAGGCGTATCAGCCCCAGCATTTT

D: TRBD1
V: TRBV18
size: .
J: TRBJ2-3
CDR3: CASSLGQGIVTDTQYF
DNA: TGTGCCAGCTCACTTGGACAGGGGATCGTAACAGATACGCAGTATTTT

D: .
V: TRBV18
size: .
J: TRBJ2-1
CDR3: CASSPLTGTLLRNEQFF
DNA: TGTGCCAGCTCACCACTCACCGGGACACTCCTGCGCAATGAGCAGTTCTTC

D: .
V: TRBV5-1
size: .
J: TRBJ2-1
CDR3: CASRTGDEQFF
DNA: TGCGCCAGCAGGACCGGGGATGAGCAGTTCTTC

D: TRBD1
V: TRBV4-3
size: once
J: TRBJ1-4
CDR3: CASSQDIGQGDEKLFF
DNA: TGCGCCAGCAGCCAAGATATAGGACAGGGTGATGAAAAACTGTTTTTT

D: .
V: TRBV2
size: .
J: TRBJ1-4
CDR3: CASSETGGNEKLFF
DNA: TGTGCCAGCAGTGAAACCGGCGGAAATGAAAAACTGTTTTTT

D: .
V: TRBV6-5
size: .
J: TRBJ1-5
CDR3: CASSYRGGLAQHF
DNA: TGTGCCAGCAGTTATCGGGGGGGACTAGCCCAGCATTTT

D: TRBD1
V: TRBV19
size: .
J: TRBJ1-1
CDR3: CASRAWTGITEAFF
DNA: TGTGCCAGTAGGGCGTGGACAGGGATCACTGAAGCTTTCTTT

D: TRBD2
V: TRBV11-2
size: .
J: TRBJ2-1
CDR3: CASSTTSGGRREQFF
DNA: TGTGCCAGCAGCACTACTAGCGGGGGGCGGCGTGAGCAGTTCTTC

D: .
V: TRBV12-3/TRBV12-4
size: .
J: TRBJ1-2
CDR3: CASSLTVYGYTF
DNA: TGTGCCAGCAGTTTGACAGTCTATGGCTACACCTTC

D: TRBD1
V: TRBV4-3
size: .
J: TRBJ1-1
CDR3: CASSQGTGGGSEAFF
DNA: TGCGCCAGCAGCCAAGGTACAGGGGGGGGCTCTGAAGCTTTCTTT

D: .
V: TRBV19
size: few
J: TRBJ2-7
CDR3: CASSIALGHSSYEQYF
DNA: TGTGCCAGTAGTATAGCTCTTGGACACAGCTCCTACGAGCAGTACTTC